The next 30 T cell receptor beta chains were all read from a single sample in a study of CD8 T cells in ankylosing spondylitis. From the 5' RACE reads, TCRdb called clonotypes with MiXCR, one entry per CDR3 protein. The table lists 240,000 or so distinct CDR3 sequences, 8.6% of them singletons. The sequenced material came from blood, either unsorted or a sorted T cell fraction (not recorded which). The receptors come from a male donor with ankylosing spondylitis or in good health (not recorded which).

The gene calls are TRBV12-3 or TRBV12-4 and TRBJ2-6; the D is unclear. The CDR3 runs to 13 residues. Deletions cut 5 bases from V and 4 bases from J, with 6 bases between. The CDR3: CASSPGGANVLTF. The CDR3 nucleotides are TGTGCCAGCAGTCCCGGCGGGGCCAACGTCCTGACTTTC.

This sequence joins TRBV5-6 and TRBJ2-1; D uncertain. V lost 5 bases and J lost 3, with 9 bases in between. The CDR3 runs to 13 residues. The germline CDR1 and CDR2 sequences are SGHDT and YYEEEE. CDR3 sequence (DNA): TGTGCCAGCAGTTACCTAGTCTACAATGAGCAGTTCTTC. This translates into CASSYLVYNEQFF.

This chain uses TRBV5-1 with TRBJ2-1; 15 bases line up with TRBD2. Germline trimming cut 4 bases from V and 0 bases from J; bases unmatched to any gene: 8. Germline V gives CDR1 SGHRS, CDR2 YFSETQ. The CDR3 loop spans 19 amino acids. The CDR3 loop reads CASSPAGTSGRSSYNEQFF. The CDR3 coding sequence is TGCGCCAGCAGCCCGGCAGGGACTAGCGGGAGGAGCTCCTACAATGAGCAGTTCTTC.

This clonotype has a count of ten or more. The rearrangement links TRBV7-2 to TRBJ1-6; D possibly corresponds to TRBD1 (5 bases). The germline V gene encodes CDR1 SGHTA and CDR2 FQGNSA. The CDR3 is 13 amino acids. The V and J ends lost 6 bases and 9 bases respectively, with 12 bases between them. CDR3 sequence: CASRGTQSSPLHF. As DNA, the CDR3 is TGTGCCAGCAGGGGGACCCAGAGTTCACCCCTCCACTTT.

In its sample, this clonotype was seen many times. V and J are TRBV11-2 and TRBJ2-7, with D uncertain. Trimming took off 1 base at V and 6 bases at J, with 10 bases between the two ends. The CDR3 is 13 residues long. Looked up from germline, CDR1 is SGHAT and CDR2 is FQNNGV. For the CDR3, the DNA is TGTGCCAGCAGCTTAGGTTCACTCGGCGAGCAGTACTTC. This translates into CASSLGSLGEQYF.

This clonotype was recorded a few times. This chain connects TRBV20-1 to TRBJ2-7; D is possibly TRBD2 (6 bases). Germline V gives CDR1 DFQATT, CDR2 SNEGSKA (reference sequence). The CDR3 length is 16 residues. V lost 2 bases and J lost 1, with 18 bases in between. The CDR3 coding sequence is TGCAGTGCTAGACTTAACCCGGGACTCCTATCCTACGAGCAGTACTTC. Translated: CSARLNPGLLSYEQYF.

The V call is TRBV12-3 or TRBV12-4, the J call TRBJ2-1, with 7 bases identical to TRBD1. Losses at the gene ends were 7 bases for V and 5 bases for J; bases not matched to a gene: 11. CDR3 size: 15 residues. The CDR3 DNA reads as TGTGCCAGCACCCCAACGGGACAGAGAAACAATGAGCAGTTCTTC. Translated: CASTPTGQRNNEQFF.

The chain employs TRBV10-3 and TRBJ2-7; D gene ambiguous. CDR3 length: 14 amino acids. V was cut by 0 bases and J by 0 bases, with 6 bases left in between. Per germline, CDR1 ENHRY and CDR2 SYGVKD. The CDR3, as DNA: TGTGCCATCAGTGAGTCCACCCTCTCCTACGAGCAGTACTTC. Translating it yields CAISESTLSYEQYF.

This clonotype showed up just once. The J gene is TRBJ1-6, the V gene TRBV5-6, with D perhaps matching TRBD1 (5 bases). Trimming removed 7 bases at V and 6 bases at J, with 14 bases between. Germline V gene data show CDR1 as SGHDT and CDR2 as YYEEEE. The CDR3 length is 14 residues. In DNA, the CDR3 is TGTGCCAGCGCCCCGGGACGGATTAATTCACCCCTCCACTTT. Amino acids: CASAPGRINSPLHF.

At least ten counts were recorded for this clonotype. V gene TRBV19 combines with J gene TRBJ2-5, with TRBD2 matching 10 bases. The CDR3 consists of 15 residues. Per germline, CDR1 LNHDA and CDR2 SQIVND (reference sequence). The ends lost 6 bases at V and 4 bases at J; junction bases unmatched: 8. In nucleotides, the CDR3 is TGTGCCAGTAGGACTAGCGGGCTCTTGGGAGAGACCCAGTACTTC. Translating it yields CASRTSGLLGETQYF.

This clonotype was recorded many times. V is TRBV6-5 and J is TRBJ1-2, with 11 bases lining up with TRBD1. There are 15 residues in the CDR3. The germline gives CDR1 MNHEY, CDR2 SVGAGI. With V trimmed by 0 bases and J by 8 bases, 5 bases remained unmatched. CDR3 in amino acids: CASSYSRTGGLGYTF. The CDR3 DNA reads TGTGCCAGCAGTTACTCTAGGACAGGGGGCCTCGGCTACACCTTC.

This clonotype was picked up many times. J is TRBJ2-4 and V is TRBV20-1, with D hard to call. Trimming removed 1 base at V and 0 bases at J, with 7 bases between. There are 14 residues in the CDR3. Germline V gene lookup returns CDR1 DFQATT and CDR2 SNEGSKA (reference sequence). CDR3 loop: CSARVNLAKNIQYF. CDR3 DNA: TGCAGTGCTAGAGTCAACCTAGCCAAAAACATTCAGTACTTC.

There are many counts of this clonotype. The V call is TRBV29-1, the J call TRBJ1-1; 7 nucleotides align to TRBD1. J was trimmed by 0 bases and V by 3 bases; bases with no gene match: 4. Germline V gives CDR1 SQVTM, CDR2 ANQGSEA. The CDR3 totals 14 residues. The CDR3 coding sequence is TGCAGCGTTGAGGGACAGAGGATGAACACTGAAGCTTTCTTT. It specifies CSVEGQRMNTEAFF.

In its sample, this clonotype was seen many times. V and J are TRBV12-3 or TRBV12-4 and TRBJ2-1; D gene uncertain. V lost 7 bases, J lost 8 bases, and 12 bases lay in between. The CDR3 consists of 12 residues. This chain's CDR3 is CASKGSLDEQFF. DNA for the CDR3: TGTGCCAGCAAGGGCTCCCTGGATGAGCAGTTCTTC.

The rearrangement links TRBV15 to TRBJ2-1, with TRBD2 identical over 10 bases. Trimming removed 0 bases from V and 7 bases from J; junction bases left unmatched: 6. Germline CDR1 and CDR2: LNHNV and YYDKDF (reference sequence). The CDR3 covers 16 residues. CDR3 region: CATSRDRASGRNEQFF. The CDR3 nucleotides read TGTGCCACCAGCAGAGATAGGGCTAGCGGGAGAAATGAGCAGTTCTTC.

This clonotype was counted ten times or more. The DNA of the CDR3 is TGCAGTGCTGGGACGTTCATAGCCAAAAACATTCAGTACTTC. Protein product: CSAGTFIAKNIQYF. The chain has TRBV20-1 and TRBJ2-4; the D call may be TRBD1 or TRBD2 (5 bases each). Germline values: CDR1 DFQATT, CDR2 SNEGSKA (reference sequence). CDR3 size: 14 residues. Trimming took 5 bases from V and 0 from J, leaving 11 bases between them.

A remark on this clonotype: One base away lies a much larger clone, so this may be a sequencing read error. The chain uses TRBV5-5 and TRBJ2-1; TRBD2 matches at 11 bases. This CDR3 has 14 residues. The germline V gene has CDR1 SGHKS and CDR2 YYEKEE (reference sequence). The CDR3 nucleotides are TGTGCCAGCGGCTTGTCTAGCGGGAGGAGTGAGCAGTTCTTC. Protein sequence: CASGLSSGRSEQFF.

This clonotype was observed a handful of times. This chain connects TRBV4-3 to TRBJ2-2, with D possibly being TRBD1 or TRBD2 (5 bases each). V dropped 4 bases and J dropped 3 bases, with 12 bases sitting between them. Germline-derived CDR1 and CDR2 are LGHNA and YSLEER. The CDR3 has 15 residues. This chain's CDR3 is CASSRGAFDTGELFF. The CDR3, as DNA: TGCGCCAGCAGCCGAGGGGCCTTCGACACCGGGGAGCTGTTTTTT.

Many counts were recorded for this clonotype. The V and J genes are TRBV9 and TRBJ1-1, with D uncertain. Germline-derived CDR1 and CDR2 are SGDLS and YYNGEE. V was cut by 0 bases and J by 1 base, with 4 bases left in between. The CDR3 runs to 13 residues. CDR3 sequence reads: CASSVDRNTEAFF. Here the CDR3 DNA reads TGTGCCAGCAGCGTAGACAGGAACACTGAAGCTTTCTTT.

This clonotype was recorded many times. This sequence joins TRBV7-2 and TRBJ1-1; D unresolved. V was pared by 4 bases and J by 7 bases, with 19 bases between. CDR1 is SGHTA, CDR2 FQGNSA, per germline. This CDR3 contains 15 residues. This CDR3 reads CASSSSYSGGVEAFF. The CDR3 nucleotides read TGTGCCAGCAGCTCCTCCTATTCGGGCGGGGTTGAAGCTTTCTTT.

This clonotype has a count of ten or more. This chain uses TRBV11-3 with TRBJ2-5; the D gene is possibly TRBD2 (7 bases). Trimming removed 4 bases from V and 6 bases from J, with 12 bases in between. CDR1 is SGHNT, CDR2 YENEEA, per germline. There are 13 residues in the CDR3. DNA for the CDR3: TGTGCCAGCAGCTCCCGCGGGGGCCAGACCCAGTACTTC. As protein: CASSSRGGQTQYF. Together with reference TRBV11-3 and TRBJ2-5, the CDR3 gives the full variable domain: EAGVVQSPRYKIIEKKQPVAFWCNPISGHNTLYWYLQNLGQGPELLIRYENEEAVDDSQLPKDRFSAERLKGVDSTLKIQPAELGDSAVYLCASSSRGGQTQYFGPGTRLLVL.

Of note for this clonotype: A much larger clonotype is one base distant, so this may be a read error. The chain joins TRBV20-1 to TRBJ2-7; 7 bases are shared with TRBD2. CDR3 length: 14 amino acids. CDR1 DFQATT and CDR2 SNEGSKA come from the germline V gene (reference sequence). CDR3 nucleotide sequence: TGCAGTTCTAGACTCCTCGGACTAGCCTACGAGCAGTACTTC. It encodes CSSRLLGLAYEQYF.

This clonotype came up many times. The J gene is TRBJ1-5, the V gene TRBV24-1, with D hard to call. With 10 bases removed from V and 6 bases from J, the gap between germline ends came to 21 bases. Germline lookup yields CDR1 KGHDR and CDR2 SFDVKD. The CDR3 spans 15 residues. The CDR3: CATLRPRRYSQPQHF. In DNA, the CDR3 is TGTGCCACGCTGCGACCTAGGCGGTATTCTCAGCCCCAGCATTTT.

The rearrangement joins TRBV30 to TRBJ2-7; unclear D gene. This CDR3 comprises 12 residues. In germline, CDR1 is GTSNPN, CDR2 SVGIG (reference sequence). V lost 3 bases and J lost 7, with 13 bases in between. CDR3 nucleotide sequence: TGTGCCTGGAGCGTAGGACGGGCTGAGCAGTACTTC. Residues: CAWSVGRAEQYF.

A few counts support this clonotype. In DNA form, the CDR3 reads TGCAGTGCGGACCGACTAGCGGGCATCTACAATGAGCAGTTCTTC. This gives the protein CSADRLAGIYNEQFF. V usage is TRBV20-1 and J usage is TRBJ2-1; 10 bases agree with TRBD2. Germline trimming cut 6 bases from V and 3 bases from J; bases unmatched to any gene: 8. The germline V gene has CDR1 DFQATT and CDR2 SNEGSKA (reference sequence). The CDR3 has 15 amino acids.

The chain is built from TRBV9 and TRBJ2-7, with 7 nucleotides matching TRBD1. V lost 0 bases and J lost 0; bases outside the gene matches: 3. Germline lookup yields CDR1 SGDLS and CDR2 YYNGEE. The CDR3 length is 15 residues. In DNA form, the CDR3 reads TGTGCCAGCAGCGTAGGGACAGGAACCTCCTACGAGCAGTACTTC. Its protein product is CASSVGTGTSYEQYF.

In its sample, this clonotype was seen many times. The V call is TRBV20-1, the J call TRBJ1-6; unclear D gene. CDR3 size: 13 residues. Per the germline V gene, CDR1 is DFQATT and CDR2 is SNEGSKA (reference sequence). V lost 3 bases and J 7 bases, leaving 10 bases between the germline ends. The CDR3 DNA sequence: TGCAGTGCTAGTCGGGGAGGCAATTCACCCCTCCACTTT. This codes for CSASRGGNSPLHF.

This clonotype appeared many times. This chain uses TRBV20-1 with TRBJ2-3, with D possibly called TRBD1 or TRBD2 (5 bases each). Germline CDR1 is DFQATT and CDR2 is SNEGSKA (reference sequence). The V end was cut by 5 bases, the J end by 8 bases, with 20 bases between. The CDR3 has 14 residues. CDR3 bases: TGCAGTGCTTCCCAGGGTGGGGACCCTGGTACGCAGTATTTT. Amino acids: CSASQGGDPGTQYF.

This clonotype was detected ten times or more. V and J are TRBV6-5 and TRBJ2-5; no reliable D call. CDR3 length: 15 residues. V was cut by 0 bases and J by 0 bases, with 8 bases left in between. Per germline, CDR1 MNHEY and CDR2 SVGAGI. The CDR3 reads CASSYSLAYQETQYF. The CDR3 coding sequence is TGTGCCAGCAGTTACTCCCTGGCATACCAAGAGACCCAGTACTTC.

With respect to this clonotype: With a much larger clone just one base away, this may be a read error. This chain uses TRBV4-3 with TRBJ2-2; a possible D gene is TRBD2 (5 bases). CDR1 and CDR2 (germline): LGHNA, YSLEER. The CDR3 loop spans 16 amino acids. The CDR3 sequence is CASCQDPPGRDGELFF. The DNA for the CDR3 is TGCGCCAGCTGCCAAGATCCCCCAGGTCGGGACGGGGAGCTGTTTTTT.